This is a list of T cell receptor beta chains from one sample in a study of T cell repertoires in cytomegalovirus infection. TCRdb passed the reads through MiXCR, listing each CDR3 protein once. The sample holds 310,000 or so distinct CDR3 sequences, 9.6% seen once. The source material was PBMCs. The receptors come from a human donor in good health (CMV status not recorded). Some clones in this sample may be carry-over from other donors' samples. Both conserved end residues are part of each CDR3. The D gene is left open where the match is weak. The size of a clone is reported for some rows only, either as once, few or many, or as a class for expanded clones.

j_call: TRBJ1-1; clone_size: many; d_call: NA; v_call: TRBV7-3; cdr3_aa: CASSLWENTEAFF; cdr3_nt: TGTGCCAGCAGCTTATGGGAGAACACTGAAGCTTTCTTT
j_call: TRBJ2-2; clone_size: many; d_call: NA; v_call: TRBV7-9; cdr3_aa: CASSLTLGAGELFF; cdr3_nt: TGTGCCAGCAGCCTCACGTTGGGGGCCGGGGAGCTGTTTTTT
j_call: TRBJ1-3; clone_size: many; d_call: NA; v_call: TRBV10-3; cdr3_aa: CAISESVVSGNTIYF; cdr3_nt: TGTGCCATCAGTGAGTCAGTGGTCAGTGGAAACACCATATATTTT
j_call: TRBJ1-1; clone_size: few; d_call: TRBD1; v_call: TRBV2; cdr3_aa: CARAGTGRGTEAFF; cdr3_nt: TGTGCCAGAGCCGGGACAGGGAGGGGGACTGAAGCTTTCTTT
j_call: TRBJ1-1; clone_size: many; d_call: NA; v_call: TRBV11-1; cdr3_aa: CASSSPEWNTEAFF; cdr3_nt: TGTGCCAGCAGCTCCCCGGAGTGGAACACTGAAGCTTTCTTT
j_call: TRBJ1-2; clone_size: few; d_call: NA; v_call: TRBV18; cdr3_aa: CASSPLTHSEDYGYTF; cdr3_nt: TGTGCCAGCTCACCTCTTACCCACTCAGAGGACTATGGCTACACCTTC
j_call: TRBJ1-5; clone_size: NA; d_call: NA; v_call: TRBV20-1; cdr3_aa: CSVVRGPANQPQHF; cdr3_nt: TGCAGTGTGGTTCGGGGACCAGCTAATCAGCCCCAGCATTTT
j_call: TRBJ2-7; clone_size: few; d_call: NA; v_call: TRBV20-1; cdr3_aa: CSASEQGRSYEQYF; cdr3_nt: TGCAGTGCTAGCGAACAGGGAAGGTCCTACGAGCAGTACTTC
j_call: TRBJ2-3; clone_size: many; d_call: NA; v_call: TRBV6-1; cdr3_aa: CASSRSTTDTQYF; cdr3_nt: TGTGCCAGCTCGAGGAGCACCACAGATACGCAGTATTTT
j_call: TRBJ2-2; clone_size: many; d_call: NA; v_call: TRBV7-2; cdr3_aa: CASSSSEAVGELFF; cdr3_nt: TGTGCCAGCAGCTCCTCAGAGGCCGTCGGGGAGCTGTTTTTT
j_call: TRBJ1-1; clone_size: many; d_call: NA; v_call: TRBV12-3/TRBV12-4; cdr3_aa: CASSLKGPEAFF; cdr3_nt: TGTGCCAGCAGTTTGAAGGGACCCGAAGCTTTCTTT
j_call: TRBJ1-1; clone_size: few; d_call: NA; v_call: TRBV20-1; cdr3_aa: CSAAGQGNTEAFF; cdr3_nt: TGCAGTGCTGCGGGACAAGGAAACACTGAAGCTTTCTTT
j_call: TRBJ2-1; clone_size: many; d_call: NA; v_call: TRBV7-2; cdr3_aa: CASSLSRNEQFF; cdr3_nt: TGTGCCAGCAGCTTAAGTCGCAATGAGCAGTTCTTC
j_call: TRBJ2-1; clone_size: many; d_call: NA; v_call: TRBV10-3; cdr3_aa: CAISESAEQFF; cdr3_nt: TGTGCCATCAGTGAGTCAGCTGAGCAGTTCTTC
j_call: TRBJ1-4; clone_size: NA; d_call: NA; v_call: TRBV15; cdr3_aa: CATSRDSGSEKLFF; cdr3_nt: TGTGCCACCAGCAGAGATTCCGGGTCTGAAAAACTGTTTTTT
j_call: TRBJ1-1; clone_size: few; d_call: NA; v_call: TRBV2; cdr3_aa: CASLATKAFF; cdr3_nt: TGTGCCAGCCTTGCTACCAAAGCTTTCTTT
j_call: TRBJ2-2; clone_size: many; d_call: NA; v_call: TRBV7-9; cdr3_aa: CASSTRQDYTGELFF; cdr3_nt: TGTGCCAGCAGCACCCGACAGGACTACACCGGGGAGCTGTTTTTT
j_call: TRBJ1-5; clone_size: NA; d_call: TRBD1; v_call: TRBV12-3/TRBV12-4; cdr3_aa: CASRLGTGTNQPQHF; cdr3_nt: TGTGCCAGCAGGCTCGGGACAGGGACCAATCAGCCCCAGCATTTT
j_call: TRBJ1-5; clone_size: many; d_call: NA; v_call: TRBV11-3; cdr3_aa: CASSLFKGARQPQHF; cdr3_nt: TGTGCCAGCAGCTTGTTCAAAGGGGCCAGGCAGCCCCAGCATTTT
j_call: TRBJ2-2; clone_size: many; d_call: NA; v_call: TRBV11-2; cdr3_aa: CASSPDSSNTGELFF; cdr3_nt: TGTGCCAGCAGCCCGGACTCCTCGAACACCGGGGAGCTGTTTTTT
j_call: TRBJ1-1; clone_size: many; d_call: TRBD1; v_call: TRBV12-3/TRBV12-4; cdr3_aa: CASTSQGYGTEAFF; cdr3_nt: TGTGCCAGCACCTCACAGGGGTACGGCACTGAAGCTTTCTTT
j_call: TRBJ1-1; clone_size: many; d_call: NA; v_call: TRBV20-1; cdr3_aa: CSAREVGEAFF; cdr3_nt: TGCAGTGCTAGAGAGGTGGGGGAAGCTTTCTTT
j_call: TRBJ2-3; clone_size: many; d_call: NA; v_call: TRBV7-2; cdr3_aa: CASSLFGTVTDTQYF; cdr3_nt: TGTGCCAGCAGCTTATTTGGCACCGTCACAGATACGCAGTATTTT
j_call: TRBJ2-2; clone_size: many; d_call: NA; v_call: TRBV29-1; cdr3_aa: CSVESGLSSGELFF; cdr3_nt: TGCAGCGTTGAATCGGGACTCTCGTCCGGGGAGCTGTTTTTT
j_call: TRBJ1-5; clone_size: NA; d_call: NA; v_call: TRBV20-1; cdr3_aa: CSARDSWGNGNQPQHF; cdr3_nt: TGCAGTGCTAGAGATTCGTGGGGGAACGGCAATCAGCCCCAGCATTTT
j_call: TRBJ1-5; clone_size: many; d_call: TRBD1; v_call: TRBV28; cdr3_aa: CASRGQLIYQPQHF; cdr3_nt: TGTGCCAGCAGGGGACAGCTCATCTATCAGCCCCAGCATTTT
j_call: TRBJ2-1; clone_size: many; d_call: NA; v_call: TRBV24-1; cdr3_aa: CATSDLGRNEQFF; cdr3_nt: TGTGCCACCAGTGATTTGGGGCGGAATGAGCAGTTCTTC
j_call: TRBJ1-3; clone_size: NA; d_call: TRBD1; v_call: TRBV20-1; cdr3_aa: CSARTLGRTGAGNTIYF; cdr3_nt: TGCAGTGCTAGAACCCTCGGAAGGACAGGGGCTGGAAACACCATATATTTT
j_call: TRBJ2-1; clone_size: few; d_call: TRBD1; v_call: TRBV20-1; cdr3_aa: CSADRAPYNEQFF; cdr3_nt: TGCAGTGCTGACAGGGCCCCCTACAATGAGCAGTTCTTC
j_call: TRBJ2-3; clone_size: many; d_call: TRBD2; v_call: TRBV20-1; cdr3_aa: CSARAPGGSTDTQYF; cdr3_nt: TGCAGTGCTAGAGCCCCGGGGGGAAGCACAGATACGCAGTATTTT
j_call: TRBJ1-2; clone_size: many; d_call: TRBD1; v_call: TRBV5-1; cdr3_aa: CASSLGQGSDGYTF; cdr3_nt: TGCGCCAGCAGCTTGGGACAGGGAAGCGATGGCTACACCTTC
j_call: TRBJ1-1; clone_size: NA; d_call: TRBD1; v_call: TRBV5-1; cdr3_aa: CASIRDSSNTEAFF; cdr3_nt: TGCGCCAGCATTCGGGACAGTTCGAACACTGAAGCTTTCTTT
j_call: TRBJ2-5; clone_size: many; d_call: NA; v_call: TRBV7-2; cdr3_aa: CASSLTSKETQYF; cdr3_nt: TGTGCCAGCAGCTTAACTAGTAAAGAGACCCAGTACTTC
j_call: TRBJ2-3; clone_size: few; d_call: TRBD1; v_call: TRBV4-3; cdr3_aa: CASSQDGEGQGLTDTQYF; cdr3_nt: TGCGCCAGCAGCCAAGATGGAGAAGGACAGGGGCTTACAGATACGCAGTATTTT
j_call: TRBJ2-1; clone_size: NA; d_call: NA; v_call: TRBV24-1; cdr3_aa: CATSDRNTGTTYNEQFF; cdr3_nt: TGTGCCACCAGTGACCGAAATACAGGGACGACGTACAATGAGCAGTTCTTC
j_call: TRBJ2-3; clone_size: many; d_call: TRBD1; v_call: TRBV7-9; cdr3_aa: CASSQATGGSTVTDTQYF; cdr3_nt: TGTGCCAGCAGCCAGGCGACAGGGGGGAGCACAGTCACAGATACGCAGTATTTT
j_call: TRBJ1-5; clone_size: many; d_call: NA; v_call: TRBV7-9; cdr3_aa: CASSFGPQPQHF; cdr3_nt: TGTGCCAGCAGCTTTGGACCTCAGCCCCAGCATTTT